The rows below give T cell receptor beta chains drawn from one sample of a study of cytomegalovirus exposure and HLA in healthy donors. Profiling relied on immunoSEQ multiplex PCR, and the TCRdb table lists in-frame clones only, not all of them. The table has roughly 150,000 clones, approximately 94% seen once; the top ten hold 1.5% to 2%. Sequences were obtained from PBMCs. All receptors derive from a young man in good health and CMV-seropositive. CDR3s include the opening cysteine and the closing phenylalanine or tryptophan. The order of the fields is J gene, clone size, CDR3 length, D gene, V gene, CDR3 DNA, CDR3 protein. A D gene is named only where the DNA matches it firmly. Only part of the rows carry a size: once, few, many, or a class if the clone is expanded.

TRBJ2-1	-	13	-	TRBV7-2	TGTGCCAGCAGCACCGGGACTTACAATGAGCAGTTCTTC	CASSTGTYNEQFF
TRBJ2-7	-	11	-	TRBV7-9	TGTGCCAGCAGGAACAGGGACGAGCAGTACTTC	CASRNRDEQYF
TRBJ2-1	-	17	-	TRBV4-1	TGCGCCAGCAGCCAAGAGGTTGGACTTCCCTCCTACAATGAGCAGTTCTTC	CASSQEVGLPSYNEQFF
TRBJ2-7	-	16	-	TRBV5-1	TGCGCCAGCAGGAGGCCCGGGCGGGACCGCCGCTACGAGCAGTACTTC	CASRRPGRDRRYEQYF
TRBJ2-2	-	13	-	TRBV19	TGTGCCAGTAAGCAGGGATACACCGGGGAGCTGTTTTTT	CASKQGYTGELFF
TRBJ2-1	-	15	-	TRBV4-2	TGTGCCAGCAGCCAAGAACTAGGCCACAACAATGAGCAGTTCTTC	CASSQELGHNNEQFF
TRBJ2-7	-	15	TRBD1	TRBV28	TGTGCCAGCAGTGGGATCCAGGGGGATTGGTACGAGCAGTACTTC	CASSGIQGDWYEQYF
TRBJ1-2	-	15	TRBD1	TRBV5-1	TGCGCCAGCAGCACCACCACGAACGGACAGGGAGGCTACACCTTC	CASSTTTNGQGGYTF
TRBJ1-2	-	16	TRBD1	TRBV28	TGTGCCAGCAGTTTAGGCGACAGGGCCGCGCGCGCTGGCTACACCTTC	CASSLGDRAARAGYTF
TRBJ1-6	-	12	-	TRBV28	TGTGCCAGCAGTCCCGGAGGTAGCAACCTCCACTTT	CASSPGGSNLHF
TRBJ2-7	-	15	TRBD2	TRBV7-2	TGTGCCAGCAGCTTAGAAGTTAGCGGGTGGAATCAGCAGTACTTC	CASSLEVSGWNQQYF
TRBJ2-5	once	12	TRBD1	TRBV29-1	TGCAGCGTTACCGCGACAGGGGGTACCCAGTACTTC	CSVTATGGTQYF
TRBJ1-2	once	13	TRBD1	TRBV10-3	TGTGCCATCAGTGAGGAGACAGGGAGTGGCTACACCTTC	CAISEETGSGYTF
TRBJ2-7	-	13	-	TRBV6-6	TGTGCCAGCAGTTACACCCGGGGCTACGAGCAGTACTTC	CASSYTRGYEQYF
TRBJ1-1	-	15	-	TRBV14	TGTGCCAGCAGCCCTGACACGCTTTTGAACACTGAAGCTTTCTTT	CASSPDTLLNTEAFF
TRBJ2-1	-	15	TRBD2	TRBV10-2	TGCGCCAGCAAGGTGACTAGCGGGCCACGTGGTGAGCAGTTCTTC	CASKVTSGPRGEQFF
TRBJ2-1	-	15	-	TRBV9	TGTGCCAGCAGCGTAGGGGTGGGAGGTATGGATGAGCAGTTCTTC	CASSVGVGGMDEQFF
TRBJ1-1	-	17	-	TRBV5-1	TGCGCCAGCAGCCCTAGCCCGACAGGACCCATGAACACTGAAGCTTTCTTT	CASSPSPTGPMNTEAFF
TRBJ1-1	-	14	-	TRBV5-1	TGCGCCAGCAGCTTGGCGGGGGGGAACACTGAAGCTTTCTTT	CASSLAGGNTEAFF
TRBJ1-1	-	12	-	TRBV29-1	TGCAGCGTTCGGGGTTGGGACACTGAAGCTTTCTTT	CSVRGWDTEAFF
TRBJ2-5	-	16	TRBD2	TRBV11-3	TGTGCCAGCAGCTTAGGGCTAGCGGGAGGCGGCGAGACCCAGTACTTC	CASSLGLAGGGETQYF
TRBJ2-2	-	14	-	TRBV14	TGTGCCAGCAGCCAAGGGGGGCATATCGCGGAGCTGTTTTTT	CASSQGGHIAELFF
TRBJ1-5	-	14	TRBD1	TRBV28	TGTGCCAGCACCCCGGGACAGGGGAGTCAGCCCCAGCATTTT	CASTPGQGSQPQHF
TRBJ2-1	-	16	TRBD2	TRBV5-6	TGTGCCAGCAGCTCGCCGGGACTAGCGGTCTACAATGAGCAGTTCTTC	CASSSPGLAVYNEQFF
TRBJ2-7	-	13	TRBD2	TRBV29-1	TGCAGCGTCGCGGGACTAGCGGACTACGAGCAGTACTTC	CSVAGLADYEQYF
TRBJ1-5	-	13	-	TRBV28	TGTGCCAGCAAGGACAATTGGAATCAGCCCCAGCATTTT	CASKDNWNQPQHF
TRBJ2-7	-	11	-	TRBV20-1	TGCAGTGCCGGACAGAGGTACGAGCAGTACTTC	CSAGQRYEQYF
TRBJ2-7	-	13	-	TRBV18	TGTGCCAGCAAGCCGGGCGGGGCCGACGAGCAGTACTTC	CASKPGGADEQYF
TRBJ2-6	-	18	TRBD1	TRBV6-1	TGTGCCAGCAGTGATTGGTACAGGGGGTTAGCTGGGGCCAACGTCCTGACTTTC	CASSDWYRGLAGANVLTF
TRBJ2-7	-	11	-	TRBV27	TGTGCCAGCAGTTCCCGCTACGAGCAGTACTTC	CASSSRYEQYF
TRBJ2-1	-	19	-	TRBV27	TGTGCCAGCAGTTTATGGGGACTGAGAACCCGCGACCCGGACGGTGAGCAGTTCTTC	CASSLWGLRTRDPDGEQFF
TRBJ1-1	-	13	-	TRBV18	TGTGCCAGCTCTTGGACATTGAACACTGAAGCTTTCTTT	CASSWTLNTEAFF
TRBJ2-6	-	16	-	TRBV28	TGTGCCAGCAGTCACGTGTCAGGGCCTGGGGCCAACGTCCTGACTTTC	CASSHVSGPGANVLTF
TRBJ2-2	once	15	-	TRBV6-5	TGTGCCAGCAGTTACGACAGGAGAAACACCGGGGAGCTGTTTTTT	CASSYDRRNTGELFF
TRBJ2-1	-	16	TRBD1	TRBV5-1	TGCGCCAGCAGCCCGGCCGGGACAGGGGGCCCCAATGAGCAGTTCTTC	CASSPAGTGGPNEQFF
TRBJ1-4	-	16	TRBD1	TRBV2	TGTGCCAGCAGTTACAGGGGTCCCATCGAACACGGAAAACTGTTTTTT	CASSYRGPIEHGKLFF
TRBJ1-2	-	14	-	TRBV14	TGTGCCAGCAGGCCCGCGGGACTCAGCGATGGCTACACCTTC	CASRPAGLSDGYTF
TRBJ1-2	-	16	-	TRBV7-9	TGTGCCAGCAGCCGTTATAATCCAGGGGAAGACTATGGCTACACCTTC	CASSRYNPGEDYGYTF
TRBJ1-5	-	13	-	TRBV30	TGTGCCTGGGGGGCCCAGGGTGATCAGCCCCAGCATTTT	CAWGAQGDQPQHF
TRBJ2-6	-	15	-	TRBV9	TGTGCCAGCGGTACAGGGTACTCTGGGGCCAACGTCCTGACTTTC	CASGTGYSGANVLTF
TRBJ2-5	-	14	-	TRBV2	TGTGCCAGCAGTGAAGATGGGGGACTAGAGACCCAGTACTTC	CASSEDGGLETQYF
TRBJ2-7	once	19	TRBD1	TRBV18	TGTGCCAGCTCACCTACAGGGGGCCGACCTTGGAATCTTTTGTACGAGCAGTACTTC	CASSPTGGRPWNLLYEQYF
TRBJ2-3	-	20	TRBD2	TRBV19	TGTGCCAGTAGTACCTTCCCCGGGACTAGCGGGAGAGCACCCACAGATACGCAGTATTTT	CASSTFPGTSGRAPTDTQYF
TRBJ2-7	-	13	TRBD1	TRBV29-1	TGCAGCGTTACATGGACAGGGGGCTACGAGCAGTACTTC	CSVTWTGGYEQYF
TRBJ1-2	-	15	TRBD1	TRBV11-2	TGTGCCAGCAGCTCGGGACAGGGGGCCGGCTATGGCTACACCTTC	CASSSGQGAGYGYTF
TRBJ2-1	-	13	TRBD2	TRBV14	TGTGCCAGCAGCCAGTTGAGGAGCGGGATGCCGTTCTTC	CASSQLRSGMPFF
TRBJ1-6	few	14	TRBD1	TRBV4-2	TGTGCCAGCAGAGGCGGGACAGATAATTCACCCCTCCACTTT	CASRGGTDNSPLHF
TRBJ1-1	-	16	-	TRBV28	TGTGCCAGCAGAGGGAAGGAGGGTTGGGACTACACTGAAGCTTTCTTT	CASRGKEGWDYTEAFF
TRBJ2-5	-	15	-	TRBV7-8	TGTGCCAGCAGCTTAGCGCAGGGCTTTGGAGAGACCCAGTACTTC	CASSLAQGFGETQYF
TRBJ1-2	-	13	TRBD1	TRBV13	TGTGCCAGCAGCGAGGACAGGGGGCTTGGCTACACCTTC	CASSEDRGLGYTF
TRBJ1-2	once	15	TRBD1	TRBV14	TGTGCCAGCAGCCAAGAGGGACAGGGAAAGTATGGCTACACCTTC	CASSQEGQGKYGYTF
TRBJ2-7	-	18	TRBD1	TRBV11-2	TGTGCCAGCAGCTTAAACCCCCCCGCTGCAGGGGGCTTATACGAGCAGTACTTC	CASSLNPPAAGGLYEQYF
TRBJ1-1	-	15	TRBD1	TRBV5-4	TGTGCCAGCAGCCCTGGGACAGGGAGGAACACTGAAGCTTTCTTT	CASSPGTGRNTEAFF
TRBJ2-7	-	13	-	TRBV29-1	TGCAGCGTTGAAGCCCAGACAGGCTACGAGCAGTACTTC	CSVEAQTGYEQYF
TRBJ1-6	-	22	-	TRBV7-6	TGTGCCAGCAGCTTACGCCGGCAGGCCGACCCCCAAGGGAGCTCCTATAATTCACCCCTCCACTTT	CASSLRRQADPQGSSYNSPLHF